This TCR beta chain was documented in a study of cytotoxic CD8 clonotypes in ibrutinib-treated CLL. Data came from immunoSEQ multiplex PCR; TCRdb stores just in-frame clones and leaves some out. In the table there are more than 30,000 clones, about 70% of which are singletons. This material consisted of PBMCs, taken before ibrutinib treatment. The sequence was collected from a human donor with chronic lymphocytic leukemia.

The CDR3 sequence: CASSLRTGYTF. Here the CDR3 DNA reads TGTGCCAGCAGTTTACGGACAGGCTACACCTTC. This chain links TRBV28 with TRBJ1-2; maybe TRBD1 (5 bases). The V and J ends lost 2 bases and 8 bases respectively, with 6 bases between them. The V gene's germline CDR1 is MDHEN and CDR2 SYDVKM. CDR3 length equals 11 residues.